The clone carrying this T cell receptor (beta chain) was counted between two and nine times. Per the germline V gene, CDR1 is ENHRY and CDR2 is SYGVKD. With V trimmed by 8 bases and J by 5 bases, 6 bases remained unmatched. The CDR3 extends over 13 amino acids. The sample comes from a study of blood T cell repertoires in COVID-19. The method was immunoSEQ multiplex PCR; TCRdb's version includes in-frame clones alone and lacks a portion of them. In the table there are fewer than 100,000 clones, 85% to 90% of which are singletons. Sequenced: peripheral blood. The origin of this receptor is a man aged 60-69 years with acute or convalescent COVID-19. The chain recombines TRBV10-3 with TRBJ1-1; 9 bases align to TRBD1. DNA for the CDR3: TGTGCCATCGTCCCTGACAGGGGGACTGAAGCTTTCTTT. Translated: CAIVPDRGTEAFF.